The clone carrying this TCR beta chain was seen more than once but under ten times. As yet, its antigen is unknown. This entry comes from a study of sequential checkpoint blockade in melanoma. Study summary: Both treatment sequences were followed by maintenance nivolumab. Roughly 20 patients had matched tumor biopsies before treatment and at week 13 after nivolumab or ipilimumab alone.

The germline CDR1 and CDR2 sequences are MGHRA and YSYEKL. This CDR3 region has 16 residues. The V and J ends lost 2 bases and 2 bases, in that order; junction bases with no gene match: 8. Clones were read by immunoSEQ multiplex PCR, and TCRdb kept only the in-frame ones, dropping some. The sample yields 40,000 or so clones, under 35% seen once. Treatment: randomized to nivolumab then ipilimumab (arm A) or the reverse (arm B). None of the patients previously received DNA-damaging chemotherapy. Study outcomes and limitations: Rising tumor T-cell fraction and clonality meant about 30 times likelier benefit.

The receptor was isolated from a human donor with melanoma. The chain is built from TRBV4-1 and TRBJ2-7; 8 nucleotides line up with TRBD2. This specimen consisted of tumor tissue (inferred from file names), obtained from a patient given nivolumab and ipilimumab in sequence. Here the CDR3 DNA reads TGCGCCAGCAGCCAATACCTTAGCGGGGACCCCTACGAGCAGTACTTC. It specifies CASSQYLSGDPYEQYF.